This T cell receptor beta chain emerged from a study of patients and donors after allogeneic stem cell transplantation. MiXCR, applied by TCRdb to the RT-PCR reads, yields one record per CDR3 protein. The sample holds approximately 200,000 distinct CDR3 sequences, about 40% seen once. This CDR3 contains 16 residues. Germline-derived CDR1 and CDR2 are SQVTM and ANQGSEA. Trimming cost V 0 bases and J 2 bases; bases outside gene matches: 5. This clonotype was seen more than once but under ten times. J is TRBJ2-1 and V is TRBV29-1, with TRBD2 identical over 9 bases. Sequencing was performed on blood, either unsorted or a sorted T cell fraction (not recorded which). The receptor was isolated from a human donor who was either an allogeneic HSCT recipient or a stem cell or donor lymphocyte infusion donor (not recorded which). It is not recorded whose cells these are; they may come from a transplant donor. The chain's CDR3 is CSVEEASGTPYNEQFF. Written as DNA, the CDR3 is TGCAGCGTTGAAGAAGCTAGCGGGACACCCTACAATGAGCAGTTCTTC.